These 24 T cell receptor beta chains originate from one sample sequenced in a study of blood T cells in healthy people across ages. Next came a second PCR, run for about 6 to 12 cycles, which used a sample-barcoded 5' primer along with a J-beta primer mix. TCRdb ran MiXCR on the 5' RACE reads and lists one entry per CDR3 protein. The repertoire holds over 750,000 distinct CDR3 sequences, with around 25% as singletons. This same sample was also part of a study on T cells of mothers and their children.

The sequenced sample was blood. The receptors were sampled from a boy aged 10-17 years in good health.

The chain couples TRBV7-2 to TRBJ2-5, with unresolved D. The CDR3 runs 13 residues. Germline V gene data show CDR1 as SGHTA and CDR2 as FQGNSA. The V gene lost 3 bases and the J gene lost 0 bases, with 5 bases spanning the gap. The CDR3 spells CASSFRYQETQYF. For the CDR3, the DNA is TGTGCCAGCAGCTTCCGGTACCAAGAGACCCAGTACTTC.

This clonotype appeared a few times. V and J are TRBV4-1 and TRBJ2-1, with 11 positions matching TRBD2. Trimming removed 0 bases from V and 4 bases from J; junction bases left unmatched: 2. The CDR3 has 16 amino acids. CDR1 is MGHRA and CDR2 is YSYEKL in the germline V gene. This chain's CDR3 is CASSQERLAGYNEQFF. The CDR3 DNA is TGCGCCAGCAGCCAAGAGAGACTAGCGGGATACAATGAGCAGTTCTTC.

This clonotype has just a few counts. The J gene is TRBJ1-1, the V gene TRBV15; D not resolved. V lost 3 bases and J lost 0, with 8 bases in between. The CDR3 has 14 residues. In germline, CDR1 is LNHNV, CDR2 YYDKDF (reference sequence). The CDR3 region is CATSSTAMNTEAFF. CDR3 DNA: TGTGCCACCAGCAGTACAGCAATGAACACTGAAGCTTTCTTT.

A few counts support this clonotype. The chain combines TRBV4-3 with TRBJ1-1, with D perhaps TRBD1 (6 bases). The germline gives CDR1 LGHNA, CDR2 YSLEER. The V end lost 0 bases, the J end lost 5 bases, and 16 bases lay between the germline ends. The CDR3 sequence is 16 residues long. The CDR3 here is CASSQDASGRGTEAFF. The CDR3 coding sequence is TGCGCCAGCAGCCAAGATGCTTCAGGGAGGGGGACTGAAGCTTTCTTT.

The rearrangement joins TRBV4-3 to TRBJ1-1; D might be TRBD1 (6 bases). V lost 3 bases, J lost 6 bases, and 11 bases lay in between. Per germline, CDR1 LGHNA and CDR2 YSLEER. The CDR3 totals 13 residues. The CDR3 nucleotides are TGCGCCAGCAGCCACGTACAGGGCTCTGAAGCTTTCTTT. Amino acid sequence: CASSHVQGSEAFF.

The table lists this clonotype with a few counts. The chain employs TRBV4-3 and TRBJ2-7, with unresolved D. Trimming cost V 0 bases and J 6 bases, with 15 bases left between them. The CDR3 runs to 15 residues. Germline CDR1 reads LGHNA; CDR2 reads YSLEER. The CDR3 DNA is TGCGCCAGCAGCCAAGATGAGGACCCACTGGGCGAGCAGTACTTC. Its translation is CASSQDEDPLGEQYF.

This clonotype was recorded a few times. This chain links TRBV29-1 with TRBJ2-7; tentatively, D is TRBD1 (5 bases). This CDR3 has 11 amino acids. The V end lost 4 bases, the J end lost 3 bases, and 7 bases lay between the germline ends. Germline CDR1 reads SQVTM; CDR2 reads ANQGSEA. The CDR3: CSVARDYEQYF. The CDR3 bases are TGCAGCGTTGCCAGGGACTACGAGCAGTACTTC.

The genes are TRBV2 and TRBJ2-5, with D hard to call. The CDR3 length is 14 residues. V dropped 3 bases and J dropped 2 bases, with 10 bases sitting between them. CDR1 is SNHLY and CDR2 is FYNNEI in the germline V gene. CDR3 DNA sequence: TGTGCCAGCAGTGAGCGGTCGCAACAAGAGACCCAGTACTTC. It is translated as CASSERSQQETQYF.

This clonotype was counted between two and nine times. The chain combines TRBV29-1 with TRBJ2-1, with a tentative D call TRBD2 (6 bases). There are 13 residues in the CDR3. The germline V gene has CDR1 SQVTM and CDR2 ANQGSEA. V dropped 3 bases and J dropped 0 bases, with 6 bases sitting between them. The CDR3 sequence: CSVERDSYNEQFF. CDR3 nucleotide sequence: TGCAGCGTTGAGCGGGACTCCTACAATGAGCAGTTCTTC.

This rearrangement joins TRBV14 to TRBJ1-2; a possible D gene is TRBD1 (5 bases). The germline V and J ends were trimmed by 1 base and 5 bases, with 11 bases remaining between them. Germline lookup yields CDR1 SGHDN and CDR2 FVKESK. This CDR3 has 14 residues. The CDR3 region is CASSQAGTIYGYTF. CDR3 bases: TGTGCCAGCAGCCAAGCCGGGACCATATATGGCTACACCTTC.

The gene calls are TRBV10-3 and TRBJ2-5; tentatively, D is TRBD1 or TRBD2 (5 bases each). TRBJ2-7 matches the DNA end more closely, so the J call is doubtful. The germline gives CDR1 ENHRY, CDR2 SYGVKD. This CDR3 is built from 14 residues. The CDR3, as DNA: TGTGCCATCAGTCCGGGGCAGCAGCGGTTCGAGCAGTACTTC. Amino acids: CAISPGQQRFEQYF.

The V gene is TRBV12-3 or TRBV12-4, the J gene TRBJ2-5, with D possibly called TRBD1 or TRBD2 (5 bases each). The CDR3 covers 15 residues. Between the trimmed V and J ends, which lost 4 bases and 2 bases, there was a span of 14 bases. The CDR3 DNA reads TGTGCCAGCAGTTCCCAGGGAGAACGTCAAGAGACCCAGTACTTC. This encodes CASSSQGERQETQYF.

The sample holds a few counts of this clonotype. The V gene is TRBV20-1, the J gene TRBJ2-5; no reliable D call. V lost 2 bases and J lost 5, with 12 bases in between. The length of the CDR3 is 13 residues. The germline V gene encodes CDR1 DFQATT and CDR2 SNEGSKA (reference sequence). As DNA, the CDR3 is TGCAGTGCTAGAACTCGCCTGGTGGAGACCCAGTACTTC. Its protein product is CSARTRLVETQYF.

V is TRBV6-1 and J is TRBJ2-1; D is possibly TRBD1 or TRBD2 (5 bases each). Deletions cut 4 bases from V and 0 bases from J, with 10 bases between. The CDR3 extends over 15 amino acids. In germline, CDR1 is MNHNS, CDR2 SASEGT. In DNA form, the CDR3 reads TGTGCCAGCAGTGCTGGGGGAGTCTCCTACAATGAGCAGTTCTTC. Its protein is CASSAGGVSYNEQFF.

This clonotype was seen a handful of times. The CDR3 protein is CASSPDRGNYEQYF. CDR3 nucleotide sequence: TGTGCCAGCAGTCCCGACAGGGGGAACTACGAGCAGTACTTC. V usage is TRBV27 and J usage is TRBJ2-7, with 9 nucleotides matching TRBD1. There are 14 residues in the CDR3. The germline CDR1 and CDR2 sequences are MNHEY and SMNVEV (reference sequence). Unmatched junction bases numbered 5, after V lost 5 bases and J lost 3 bases.

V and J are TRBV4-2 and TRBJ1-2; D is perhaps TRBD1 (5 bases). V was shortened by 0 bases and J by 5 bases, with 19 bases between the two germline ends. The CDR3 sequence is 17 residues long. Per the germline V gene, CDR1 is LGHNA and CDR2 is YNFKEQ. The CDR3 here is CASSQDYGMGGGYGYTF. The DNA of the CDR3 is TGTGCCAGCAGCCAAGATTATGGCATGGGGGGTGGGTATGGCTACACCTTC.

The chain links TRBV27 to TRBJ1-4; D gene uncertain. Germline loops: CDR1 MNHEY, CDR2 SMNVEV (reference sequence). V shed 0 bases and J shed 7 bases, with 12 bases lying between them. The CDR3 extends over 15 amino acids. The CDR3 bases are TGTGCCAGCAGTTTATCGTGGGGTCTCGGTGAAAAACTGTTTTTT. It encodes CASSLSWGLGEKLFF.

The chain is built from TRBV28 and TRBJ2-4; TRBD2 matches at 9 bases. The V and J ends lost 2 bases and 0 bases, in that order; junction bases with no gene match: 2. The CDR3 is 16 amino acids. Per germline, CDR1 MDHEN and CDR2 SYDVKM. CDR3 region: CASSLRTSVAKNIQYF. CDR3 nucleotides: TGTGCCAGCAGTTTAAGGACTAGCGTAGCCAAAAACATTCAGTACTTC.

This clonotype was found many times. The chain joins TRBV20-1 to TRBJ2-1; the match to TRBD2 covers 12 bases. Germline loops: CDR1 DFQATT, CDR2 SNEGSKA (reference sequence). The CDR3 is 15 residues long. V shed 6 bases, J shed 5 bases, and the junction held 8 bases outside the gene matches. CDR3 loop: CSARTSGNINNEQFF. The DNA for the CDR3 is TGCAGTGCCCGGACTAGCGGGAATATCAACAATGAGCAGTTCTTC.

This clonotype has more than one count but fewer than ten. CDR3 coding DNA: TGTGCCAGCACTCCCGGGAACAGCGGGACCCAGTACTTC. Translation gives CASTPGNSGTQYF. V usage is TRBV5-5 and J usage is TRBJ2-5; tentatively, D is TRBD2 (5 bases). Trimming shortened V by 6 bases and J by 7 bases, and 16 bases separated the two germline ends. The CDR3 totals 13 residues. Germline CDR1 and CDR2: SGHKS and YYEKEE (reference sequence).

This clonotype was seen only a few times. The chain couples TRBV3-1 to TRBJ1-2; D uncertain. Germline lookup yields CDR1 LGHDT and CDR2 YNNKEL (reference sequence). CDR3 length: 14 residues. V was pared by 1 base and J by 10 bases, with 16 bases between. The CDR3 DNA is TGTGCCAGCAGCCAAGTCGGAGCAACGGCGGCCTACACCTTC. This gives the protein CASSQVGATAAYTF.

This CDR3 is CASSVRGTTTDTQYF. In DNA, the CDR3 is TGTGCCAGCAGCGTTCGTGGGACCACCACAGATACGCAGTATTTT. The rearrangement uses TRBV9 and TRBJ2-3, with D perhaps being TRBD1 or TRBD2 (5 bases each). There are 15 residues in the CDR3. Per the germline V gene, CDR1 is SGDLS and CDR2 is YYNGEE. V was pared by 2 bases and J by 2 bases, with 12 bases between.

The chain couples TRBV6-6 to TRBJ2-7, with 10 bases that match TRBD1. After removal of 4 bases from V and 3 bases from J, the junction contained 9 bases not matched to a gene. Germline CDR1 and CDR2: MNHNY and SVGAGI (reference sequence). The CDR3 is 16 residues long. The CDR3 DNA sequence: TGTGCCAGCAGTTTAAAGGCGACAGGGGGCTTCTACGAGCAGTACTTC. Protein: CASSLKATGGFYEQYF.

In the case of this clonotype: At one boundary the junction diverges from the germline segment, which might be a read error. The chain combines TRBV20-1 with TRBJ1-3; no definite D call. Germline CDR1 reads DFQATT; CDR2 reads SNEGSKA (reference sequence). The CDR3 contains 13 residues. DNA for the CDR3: TGCAGTGCTAGGCAGGCCTCTGGAAACACCATGTATTTT. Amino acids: CSARQASGNTMYF.